This T cell receptor (beta chain) was identified during a study of T cell repertoires in ileal Crohn's disease. Study background: Patients had a median roughly 8-year disease duration, and under 45% were active smokers. Every patient was operated on for stricturing (roughly 61%) or penetrating (approximately 40%) complications. Postoperative therapy was given to about half: fewer than 14 thiopurines, around 17 anti-TNF agents. Study findings and constraints: Compared with CD4 T cells, sorted CD8 cells carried more expanded clones.

Assay: immunoSEQ multiplex PCR; the TCRdb copy retains only in-frame clones and omits some. The sample contains 8,000 to 8,500 clones, roughly 96% of which appear only once. As concerns this clone: The antigen remains undetermined.

Trimming took 6 bases from V and 7 from J; bases not matched to a gene: 6. There are 13 residues in the CDR3. The germline gives CDR1 LNHDA, CDR2 SQIVND (reference sequence). The chain recombines TRBV19 with TRBJ1-5, with 7 bases that match TRBD1. This sequence was found in an adult with Crohn's disease. The specimen was ileal tissue. The CDR3 here is CASRTGPQQPQHF. CDR3 bases: TGTGCCAGTAGGACAGGGCCCCAACAGCCCCAGCATTTT.